This T cell receptor beta chain was sequenced during a study of T cell responses to AZD1222 COVID-19 vaccine. Here immunoSEQ multiplex PCR was the method, and the copy in TCRdb shows in-frame clones only, minus some. This sample yields 100,000 or so clones, of which approximately 87% are seen a single time; 2.8% belongs to the top ten. Trimming cost V 0 bases and J 4 bases, with 13 bases left between them. CDR1 is LNHNV and CDR2 is YYDKDF in the germline V gene (reference sequence). The CDR3 is 15 amino acids. The origin of this receptor is an adult in good health. This chain links TRBV15 with TRBJ2-7; D remains unclear. The sample was peripheral blood, taken on day 0 of AZD1222 vaccination. As DNA, the CDR3 is TGTGCCACCAGCAGAGATATGTCTAGAACATACGAGCAGTACTTC. Its translation: CATSRDMSRTYEQYF. Supplemented by reference TRBV15 and TRBJ2-7, the full variable domain reads DAMVIQNPRYQVTQFGKPVTLSCSQTLNHNVMYWYQQKSSQAPKLLFHYYDKDFNNEADTPDNFQSRRPNTSFCFLDIRSPGLGDTAMYLCATSRDMSRTYEQYFGPGTRLTVT.